In this sample, the clone carrying this TCR beta chain turned up many times. Its antigen is not known. This record belongs to a study of CD8 T cells in ankylosing spondylitis. Overall study findings and caveats: Seemingly characteristic of ankylosing spondylitis blood was a TCR beta motif consisting of several highly homologous variants.

Per the germline V gene, CDR1 is MNHEY and CDR2 is SVGEGT. V lost 0 bases and J lost 6; bases outside the gene matches: 5. CDR3 size: 16 residues. Quantitative barcoded 5'-RACE was used to prepare TCR beta libraries. Using its own MiXCR run on the 5' RACE reads, TCRdb lists one record per CDR3 protein. The sample has under 300,000 distinct CDR3 sequences; 8.6% are singletons. What was sequenced was blood, either unsorted or a sorted T cell fraction (not recorded which). V and J are TRBV6-2 or TRBV6-3 and TRBJ2-3, with 11 bases that match TRBD2. This TCR came from a male donor with ankylosing spondylitis or in good health (not recorded which). CDR3 nucleotides: TGTGCCAGCAGTTACTCTAGCGGGGGGGCTCCCGATACGCAGTATTTT. Protein sequence: CASSYSSGGAPDTQYF.